The T cell receptor beta chain described here comes from a study of blood T cell repertoires in COVID-19 (dated by TCRdb to 2020 to 2021). Regarding the research as a whole: For ImmuneRACE Cohort 3, a participant was defined as recovered based on two consecutive negative NP/OP PCR tests, clearance by a healthcare professional, or resolution of symptoms. Collaborator samples came from the United States, Italy and Spain and covered acute and convalescent phases of COVID-19. The prospective study material was composed of cDNA or gDNA derived from T cells, B-cell-depleted T cells, or PBMCs. Subjects who had been exposed to COVID-19, were actively infected with it, or had recovered from it provided the deeply sampled blood TCRbeta repertoires that made up the dataset. The repertoires were released in a freely available public database intended as a resource for research on the immune response to SARS-CoV-2. The samples were drawn from the first 160 participants of the ongoing ImmuneRACE study and from under 1,500 subjects provided by 6 global collaborators. The sample metadata nearly always contained a de-identified subject ID, COVID-19 status, age in years and sex. Where HLA class I and class II types were available, the types were taken from metadata supplied by the sample provider, not from assay-based typing. The paper as a whole reports these results and caveats: How much clinical and demographic metadata was included differed by source and by participant, and the metadata was provided uncurated.

This clone has a single count. No cognate antigen has been identified for it. No base-level quality is on record; no much larger clone is a single base apart. TCRbeta CDR3 regions were amplified from genomic DNA by means of the immunoSEQ Assay, a bias-controlled multiplex PCR. The source study handled its data this way. The number of nucleated cells in each sample was estimated from the amplification of reference gene primers within the assay. To quantify the absolute abundance of each unique TCRbeta CDR3 rearrangement, sequence reads were collapsed and filtered. For each sample, productive Simpson clonality was calculated by taking the square root of Simpson's diversity index across productive rearrangements. In its TCRdb copy, this immuneACCESS table keeps in-frame sequences only and misses some clones. Where compared with another copy, unresolved V genes explain less than half of these, and the others have no known cause. V and J calls and clone size are as listed in that table; D and trimming were resolved from the DNA. For this sample there are roughly 200,000 clones; about nine tenths appear just once. The ten largest clones capture approximately 7.2% of the sample.

Relative to germline, V is 5 bases shorter and J is 4 bases shorter, with 8 bases between their ends. Based on the germline V gene, the CDR1 and CDR2 sequences are KGHDR and SFDVKD. From cysteine to phenylalanine, the CDR3 is 13 amino acids long. The retained sequence is limited to the CDR3, 39 bases, with the frame set at the first base. Participants in the prospective study were enrolled through a virtual design, were aged roughly 18 to 90 years, and lived in roughly 25 United States geographic areas. Cohort assignment in the prospective study relied on participant-reported clinical history from a screening survey and a study questionnaire. Each participant in the prospective study had whole blood, serum and a nasopharyngeal or oropharyngeal swab collected by mobile phlebotomists. Additional blood draws and questionnaires over an approximately two-month period could optionally be provided by prospective study participants. Before DNA extraction, prospective study blood samples were shipped either frozen or at room temperature.

The clonotype comes from a man aged 30 to 39 in a cohort exposed to, infected with or recovered from COVID-19 (not recorded which). Sequenced sample: PBMCs or T cells enriched from blood (not recorded which). The chain was built from TRBV24-1 and TRBJ2-1; the D gene assignment is ambiguous. The bases read TGTGCCACCAGTGTAGGCGGATACAATGAGCAGTTCTTC. Translated, it reads CATSVGGYNEQFF.